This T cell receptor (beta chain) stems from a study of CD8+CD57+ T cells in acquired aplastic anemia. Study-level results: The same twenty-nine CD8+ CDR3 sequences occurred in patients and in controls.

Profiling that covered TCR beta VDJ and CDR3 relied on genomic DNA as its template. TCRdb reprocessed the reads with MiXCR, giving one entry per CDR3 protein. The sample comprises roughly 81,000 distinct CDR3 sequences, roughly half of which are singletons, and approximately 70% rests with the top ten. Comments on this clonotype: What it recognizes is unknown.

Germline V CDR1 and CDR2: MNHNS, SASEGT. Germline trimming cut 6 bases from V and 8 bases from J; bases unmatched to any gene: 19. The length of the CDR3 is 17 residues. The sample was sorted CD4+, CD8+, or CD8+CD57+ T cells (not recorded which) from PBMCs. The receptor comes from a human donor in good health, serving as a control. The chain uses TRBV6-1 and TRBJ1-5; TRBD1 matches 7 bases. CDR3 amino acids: CASSFNRGRTPFKPQHF. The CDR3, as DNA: TGTGCCAGCAGCTTCAACAGGGGAAGAACACCCTTCAAGCCCCAGCATTTT.